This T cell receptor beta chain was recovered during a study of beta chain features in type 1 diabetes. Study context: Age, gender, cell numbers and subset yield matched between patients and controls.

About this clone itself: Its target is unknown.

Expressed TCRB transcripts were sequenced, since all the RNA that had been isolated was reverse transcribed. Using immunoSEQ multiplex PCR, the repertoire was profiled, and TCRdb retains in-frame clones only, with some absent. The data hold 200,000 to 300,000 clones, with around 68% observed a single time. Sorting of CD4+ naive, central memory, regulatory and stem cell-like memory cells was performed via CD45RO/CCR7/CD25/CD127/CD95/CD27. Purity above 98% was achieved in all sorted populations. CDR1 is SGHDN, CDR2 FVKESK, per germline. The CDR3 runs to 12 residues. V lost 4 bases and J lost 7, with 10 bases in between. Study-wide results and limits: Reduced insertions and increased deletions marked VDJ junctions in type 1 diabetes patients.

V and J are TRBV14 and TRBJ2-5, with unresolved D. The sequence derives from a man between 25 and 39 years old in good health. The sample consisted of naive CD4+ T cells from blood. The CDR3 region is CASSPTLWTQYF. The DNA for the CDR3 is TGTGCCAGCAGCCCTACCCTGTGGACCCAGTACTTC.